The 19 T cell receptor beta chains in this list originate from one sample, sequenced in a study of blood T cells in healthy people across ages. A second PCR of 7 to 11 cycles used a sample-barcoded 5' primer and a J-beta primer mix. In TCRdb, the 5' RACE reads were re-called with MiXCR into one record per CDR3 protein. The data show approximately 1.5 million distinct CDR3 sequences, approximately 42% seen once. Sequencing was done on a sample of blood. The receptors were sampled from a young woman in good health.

With respect to this clonotype: The junction differs from germline at one of its ends, possibly a read error. V and J are TRBV5-1 and TRBJ2-5; no firm D call. The J call is uncertain, as TRBJ2-7 better fits the DNA end. Germline CDR1 and CDR2: SGHRS and YFSETQ. The CDR3 has 18 residues. In DNA, the CDR3 is TGCGTCAGCAGCAAGCGACCCGGGCCCCAAACCCTATTTTACGAGCAGTACTTC. Residues: CVSSKRPGPQTLFYEQYF.

About this clonotype itself: This may be a read error: a much more frequent sequence differs by one nucleotide. The chain is built from TRBV20-1 and TRBJ2-7; 7 positions match TRBD2. V lost 3 bases to trimming and J lost 3 bases; unmatched junction nucleotides: 8. The germline CDR1 and CDR2 sequences are DFQATT and SNEGSKA (reference sequence). The CDR3 is 14 amino acids. The CDR3 is CSARGRAGLYEQYF. The CDR3 region has the DNA TGCAGTGCTAGGGGACGAGCGGGACTCTACGAGCAGTACTTC.

The V call is TRBV5-1, the J call TRBJ2-1, with TRBD1 matching over 7 bases. Trimming cost V 6 bases and J 5 bases; bases outside gene matches: 8. The CDR3 length is 14 residues. Germline CDR1 SGHRS, CDR2 YFSETQ. CDR3 nucleotides: TGCGCCAGCACTATAGGGACAGCCGACAATGAGCAGTTCTTC. Protein: CASTIGTADNEQFF.

The V and J genes are TRBV4-1 and TRBJ2-5; TRBD1 or TRBD2 may be the D gene (5 bases each). The CDR3 is 13 residues long. Deletions cut 2 bases from V and 9 bases from J, with 13 bases between. Germline values: CDR1 MGHRA, CDR2 YSYEKL. CDR3 DNA: TGCGCCAGCAGCCAAACAACAGTGGGACCCCAGTACTTC. It codes for CASSQTTVGPQYF.

This sequence joins TRBV6-1 and TRBJ2-7; 13 bases line up with TRBD2. This CDR3 spans 17 amino acids. The V gene end was trimmed by 3 bases and the J gene end by 2 bases; junction bases not matched to a gene: 7. Germline V lookup: CDR1 MNHNS, CDR2 SASEGT. As DNA, the CDR3 is TGTGCCAGCAGTGATCCCGGACTAGCGGGAGCCCCCTACGAGCAGTACTTC. It yields the protein CASSDPGLAGAPYEQYF.

V gene TRBV20-1 combines with J gene TRBJ1-5, with 10 bases lining up with TRBD1. V lost 7 bases, J lost 7 bases, and 10 bases stayed unmatched. The CDR3 extends over 14 amino acids. CDR1 is DFQATT and CDR2 is SNEGSKA in the germline V gene (reference sequence). The CDR3 DNA sequence: TGCAGTGTCGCACCGGGACAGGGGAAACAGCCCCAGCATTTT. Residues: CSVAPGQGKQPQHF.

The CDR3 sequence: CASSRTANTDTQYF. In nucleotides, the CDR3 is TGCGCCAGCAGCCGGACAGCTAACACAGATACGCAGTATTTT. This sequence joins TRBV5-1 and TRBJ2-3; TRBD1 is a possible D gene (6 bases). The CDR3 consists of 14 residues. Deletions cut 4 bases from V and 2 bases from J, with 11 bases between. Germline CDR1 SGHRS, CDR2 YFSETQ.

The V and J genes are TRBV7-8 and TRBJ2-1; D may be TRBD2 (5 bases). The CDR3 is 12 residues long. Germline-derived CDR1 and CDR2 are SGHVS and FQNEAQ. Trimming removed 0 bases from V and 13 bases from J, with 10 bases in between. CDR3 bases: TGTGCCAGCAGCTTAGCCGGACTCATACAGTTCTTC. Translation: CASSLAGLIQFF.

This rearrangement joins TRBV9 to TRBJ2-1, with 9 bases matching TRBD2. The trim removed 1 base at V and 10 bases at J, leaving 12 bases unmatched. The germline V gene encodes CDR1 SGDLS and CDR2 YYNGEE. The CDR3 loop spans 16 amino acids. The CDR3 nucleotides read TGTGCCAGCAGCGTATTGGCTAGCGGGGCGGCATACGAGCAGTTCTTC. Amino acids: CASSVLASGAAYEQFF.

The CDR3: CSVEGTGAYEQYF. The CDR3 DNA reads as TGCAGCGTTGAAGGGACGGGCGCCTACGAGCAGTACTTC. The genes are TRBV29-1 and TRBJ2-7; D is undetermined. The CDR3 is made up of 13 amino acids. Germline V gene lookup returns CDR1 SQVTM and CDR2 ANQGSEA. The V and J ends lost 1 base and 2 bases respectively, with 9 bases between them.

Only a few counts were recorded for this clonotype. The chain recombines TRBV24-1 with TRBJ2-1; TRBD1 or TRBD2 may be the D gene (6 bases each). The CDR3 contains 12 residues. Germline CDR1 and CDR2: KGHDR and SFDVKD. V was trimmed by 6 bases and J by 9 bases, leaving 11 bases between them. The CDR3 reads CATSWGAGEQFF. The CDR3 DNA is TGTGCCACCAGTTGGGGGGCGGGTGAGCAGTTCTTC.

This clonotype was found a few times. The chain uses TRBV7-2 and TRBJ2-7; 9 bases align to TRBD2. This CDR3 is built from 15 residues. V shed 4 bases, J shed 0 bases, and the junction held 4 bases outside the gene matches. In germline, CDR1 is SGHTA, CDR2 FQGNSA. CDR3 amino acids: CASSSSSGSSYEQYF. CDR3 sequence (DNA): TGTGCCAGCAGCTCAAGTAGCGGGAGCTCCTACGAGCAGTACTTC.

This clonotype turned up a few times. This may come from a read error, since a much larger clone is one base off. This sequence joins TRBV29-1 and TRBJ2-5; 7 positions agree with TRBD1. CDR1 is SQVTM, CDR2 ANQGSEA, per germline. The J segment lost 2 bases and the V segment lost 8 bases, leaving 11 bases of the junction unmatched. This CDR3 is built from 14 residues. The chain's CDR3 is CSFGRGTAQETQYF. The CDR3 region has the DNA TGCAGCTTTGGAAGGGGGACAGCGCAAGAGACCCAGTACTTC.

This chain links TRBV30 with TRBJ1-1; maybe TRBD1 (5 bases). CDR1 is GTSNPN and CDR2 is SVGIG in the germline V gene (reference sequence). V lost 4 bases, J lost 3 bases, and 15 bases lay in between. The CDR3 totals 14 residues. The CDR3 region has the DNA TGTGCCTGGACTGACAGAGCCAGTTACACTGAAGCTTTCTTT. It yields the protein CAWTDRASYTEAFF.

This clonotype turned up a few times. The chain combines TRBV20-1 with TRBJ2-3, with D hard to call. CDR3 size: 15 residues. CDR1 is DFQATT, CDR2 SNEGSKA, per germline (reference sequence). V was cut by 2 bases and J by 5 bases, with 17 bases left in between. The CDR3 bases are TGCAGTGCTAGAAGGCCCGGGCGACGAGGAGATACGCAGTATTTT. As protein: CSARRPGRRGDTQYF.

The V gene is TRBV5-1, the J gene TRBJ2-3; D not resolved. Looked up from germline, CDR1 is SGHRS and CDR2 is YFSETQ. Between the trimmed V and J ends, which lost 0 bases and 8 bases, there was a span of 13 bases. The CDR3 runs 14 residues. The CDR3 sequence is CASSLAQPSATQYF. CDR3 DNA sequence: TGCGCCAGCAGCTTGGCACAGCCCTCGGCTACGCAGTATTTT. Using reference TRBV5-1 and TRBJ2-3 for the parts outside the CDR3, the full variable domain is KAGVTQTPRYLIKTRGQQVTLSCSPISGHRSVSWYQQTPGQGLQFLFEYFSETQRNKGNFPGRFSGRQFSNSRSEMNVSTLELGDSALYLCASSLAQPSATQYFGPGTRLTVL.

About this clonotype itself: A much bigger clone sits one base away, suggesting this may be a read error. The rearrangement joins TRBV29-1 to TRBJ2-5; TRBD1 agrees at 11 bases. The CDR3 runs to 14 residues. Germline lookup yields CDR1 SQVTM and CDR2 ANQGSEA. J gave up 11 bases and V 8 bases, and 16 bases lay outside the gene matches. The CDR3 loop is CSTRDRGWNNEQYF. Here the CDR3 DNA reads TGCAGCACCCGGGACAGGGGGTGGAACAATGAGCAGTACTTC.

The rearrangement links TRBV11-2 to TRBJ2-5; 11 bases align to TRBD2. The germline CDR1 and CDR2 sequences are SGHAT and FQNNGV. Unmatched junction bases numbered 8, after V lost 2 bases and J lost 3 bases. The CDR3 runs 17 residues. CDR3 amino acids: CASSLRASGGPKETQYF. For the CDR3, the DNA is TGTGCCAGCAGCTTACGGGCTAGCGGGGGGCCCAAAGAGACCCAGTACTTC.

This clonotype was found many times. The chain uses TRBV14 and TRBJ2-5, with 14 bases matching TRBD2. J lost 2 bases, V lost 4 bases, and 0 bases had no gene match. This CDR3 has 15 amino acids. Germline V gene lookup returns CDR1 SGHDN and CDR2 FVKESK. CDR3 nucleotides: TGTGCCAGCAGCCGACTAGCGGGAGGGCAAGAGACCCAGTACTTC. It encodes CASSRLAGGQETQYF.